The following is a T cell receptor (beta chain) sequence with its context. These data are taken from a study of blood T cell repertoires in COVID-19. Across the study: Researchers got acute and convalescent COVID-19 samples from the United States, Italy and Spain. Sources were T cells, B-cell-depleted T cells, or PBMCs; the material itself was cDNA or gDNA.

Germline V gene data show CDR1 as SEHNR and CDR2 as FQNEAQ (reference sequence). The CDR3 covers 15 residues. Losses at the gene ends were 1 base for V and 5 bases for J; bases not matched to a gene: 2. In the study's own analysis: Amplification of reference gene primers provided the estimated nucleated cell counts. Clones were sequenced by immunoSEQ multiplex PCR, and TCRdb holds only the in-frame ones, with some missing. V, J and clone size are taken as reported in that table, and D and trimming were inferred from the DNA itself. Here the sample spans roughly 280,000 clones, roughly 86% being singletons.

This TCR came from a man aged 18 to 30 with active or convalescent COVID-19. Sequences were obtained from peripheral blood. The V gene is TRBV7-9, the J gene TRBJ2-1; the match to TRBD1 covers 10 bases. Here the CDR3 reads CASSLGDRGDNEQFF. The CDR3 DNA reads TGTGCCAGCAGCTTAGGGGACAGGGGTGACAATGAGCAGTTCTTC.